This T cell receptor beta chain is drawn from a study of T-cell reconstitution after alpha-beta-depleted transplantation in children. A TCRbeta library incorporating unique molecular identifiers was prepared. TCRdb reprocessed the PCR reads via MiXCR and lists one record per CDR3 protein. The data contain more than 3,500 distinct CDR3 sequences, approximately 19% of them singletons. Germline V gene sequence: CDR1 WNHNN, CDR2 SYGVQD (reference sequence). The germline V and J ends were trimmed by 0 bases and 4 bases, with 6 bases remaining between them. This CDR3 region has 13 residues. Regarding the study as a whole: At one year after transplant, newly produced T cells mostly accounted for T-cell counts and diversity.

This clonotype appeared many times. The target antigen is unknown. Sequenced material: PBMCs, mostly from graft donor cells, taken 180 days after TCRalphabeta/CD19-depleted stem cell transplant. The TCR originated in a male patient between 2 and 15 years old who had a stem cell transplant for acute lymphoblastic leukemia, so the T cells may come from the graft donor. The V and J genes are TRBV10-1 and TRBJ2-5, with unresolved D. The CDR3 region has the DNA TGCGCCAGCAGTGAGTCAGCTCCAGAGACCCAGTACTTC. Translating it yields CASSESAPETQYF.